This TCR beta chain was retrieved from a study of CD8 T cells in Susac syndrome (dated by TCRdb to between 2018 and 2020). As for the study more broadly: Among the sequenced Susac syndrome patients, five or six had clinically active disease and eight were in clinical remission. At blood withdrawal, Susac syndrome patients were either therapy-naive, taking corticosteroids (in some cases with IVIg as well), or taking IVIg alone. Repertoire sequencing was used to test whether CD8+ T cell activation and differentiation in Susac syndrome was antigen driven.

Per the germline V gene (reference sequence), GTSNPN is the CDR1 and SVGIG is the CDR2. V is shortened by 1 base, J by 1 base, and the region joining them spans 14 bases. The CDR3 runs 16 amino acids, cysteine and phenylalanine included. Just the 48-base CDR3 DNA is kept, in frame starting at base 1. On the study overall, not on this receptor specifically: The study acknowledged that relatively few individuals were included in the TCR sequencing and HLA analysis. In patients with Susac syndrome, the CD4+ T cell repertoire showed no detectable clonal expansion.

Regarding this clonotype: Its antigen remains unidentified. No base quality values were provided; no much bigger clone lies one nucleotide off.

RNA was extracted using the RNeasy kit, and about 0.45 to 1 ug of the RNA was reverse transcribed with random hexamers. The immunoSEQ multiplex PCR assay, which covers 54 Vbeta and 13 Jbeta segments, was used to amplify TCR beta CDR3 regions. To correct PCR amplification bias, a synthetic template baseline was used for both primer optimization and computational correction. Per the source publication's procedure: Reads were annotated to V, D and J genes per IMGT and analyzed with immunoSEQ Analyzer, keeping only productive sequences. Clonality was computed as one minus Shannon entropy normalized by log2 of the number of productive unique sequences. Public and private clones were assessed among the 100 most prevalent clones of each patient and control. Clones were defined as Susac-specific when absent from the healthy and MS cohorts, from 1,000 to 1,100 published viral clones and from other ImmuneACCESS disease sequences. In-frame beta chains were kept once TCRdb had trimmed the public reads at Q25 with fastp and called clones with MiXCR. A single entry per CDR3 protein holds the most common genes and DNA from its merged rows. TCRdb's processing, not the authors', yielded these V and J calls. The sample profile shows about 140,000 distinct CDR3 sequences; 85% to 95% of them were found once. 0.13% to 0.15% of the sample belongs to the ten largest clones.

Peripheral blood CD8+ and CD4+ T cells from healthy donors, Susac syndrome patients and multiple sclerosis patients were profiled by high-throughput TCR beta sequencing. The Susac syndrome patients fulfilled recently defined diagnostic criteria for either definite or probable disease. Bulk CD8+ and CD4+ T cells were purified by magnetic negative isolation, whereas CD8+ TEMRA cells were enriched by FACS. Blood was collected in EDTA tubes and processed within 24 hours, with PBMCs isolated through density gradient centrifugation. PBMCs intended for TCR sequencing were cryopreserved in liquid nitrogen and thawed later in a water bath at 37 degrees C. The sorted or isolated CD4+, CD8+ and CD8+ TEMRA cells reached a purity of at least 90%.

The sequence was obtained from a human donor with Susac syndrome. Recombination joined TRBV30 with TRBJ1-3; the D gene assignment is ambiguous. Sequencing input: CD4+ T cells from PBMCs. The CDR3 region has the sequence CAWSAGRSQSGNTIYF. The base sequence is TGTGCCTGGAGTGCTGGCAGGAGCCAATCTGGAAACACCATATATTTT.